The T cell receptor beta chain under discussion was sequenced for a study of shared clonotypes between healthy human individuals. The V gene's germline CDR1 is SGHTA and CDR2 FQGNSA. Trimming at V came to 2 bases and at J to 3 bases, leaving 9 bases not matched to a gene. This CDR3 has 16 amino acids. Sequencing was performed with immunoSEQ multiplex PCR; in TCRdb, only in-frame clones are kept and a portion is missing. The sample has some 1 million clones, about 77% seen once. Study-wide points: Among the subsets, naive ones generally showed larger estimated richness than memory ones.

Donors had no recently reported acute infections or vaccinations and were HIV-negative. About this clone: The antigen remains unidentified.

The clonotype originates from a young man in good health. The chain links TRBV7-2 to TRBJ1-2; 7 bases fit TRBD1. The sample was memory CD4+ T cells sorted from blood. The subset denotes: CD45RA-negative fraction. CDR3 sequence: CASSLLPYGTDYGYTF. As DNA, the CDR3 is TGTGCCAGCAGCTTACTACCCTATGGGACAGACTATGGCTACACCTTC.